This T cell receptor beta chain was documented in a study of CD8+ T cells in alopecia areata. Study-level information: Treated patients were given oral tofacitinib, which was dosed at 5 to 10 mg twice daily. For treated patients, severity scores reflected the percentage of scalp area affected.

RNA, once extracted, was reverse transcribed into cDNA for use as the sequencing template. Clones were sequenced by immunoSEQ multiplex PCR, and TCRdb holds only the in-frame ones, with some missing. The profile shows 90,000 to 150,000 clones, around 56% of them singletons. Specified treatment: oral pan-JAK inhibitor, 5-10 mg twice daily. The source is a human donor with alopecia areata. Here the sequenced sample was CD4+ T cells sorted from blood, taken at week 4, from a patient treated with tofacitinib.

CDR3 amino acids: CASSPPQQPQHF. The CDR3 nucleotides read TGTGCCAGCTCACCACCCCAACAGCCCCAGCATTTT. This chain uses TRBV18 with TRBJ1-5, with unresolved D. Trimming pared 0 bases from V and 7 bases from J, leaving 4 bases between. The CDR3 covers 12 residues. Looked up from germline, CDR1 is KGHSH and CDR2 is LQKENI. Based on the CDR3 plus reference TRBV18 and TRBJ1-5, the full variable domain is NAGVMQNPRHLVRRRGQEARLRCSPMKGHSHVYWYRQLPEEGLKFMVYLQKENIIDESGMPKERFSAEFPKEGPSILRIQQVVRGDSAAYFCASSPPQQPQHFGDGTRLSIL.